The 22 T cell receptor beta chains reported below all come from one sample, sequenced in a study of T cell repertoires in ileal Crohn's disease. Measured with immunoSEQ multiplex PCR; TCRdb has only the in-frame clones, and not every one. Counted here are 13,000 to 15,000 clones, roughly 78% occurring once; the ten biggest clones make up around 4.5%. The specimen sequenced was ileal tissue. The receptors derive from an adult with Crohn's disease.

The chain recombines TRBV7-9 with TRBJ2-7; 10 nucleotides agree with TRBD1. Germline V gene lookup returns CDR1 SEHNR and CDR2 FQNEAQ (reference sequence). The CDR3 has 16 residues. V was clipped by 4 bases and J by 2 bases; unmatched bases: 8. The CDR3 sequence: CASSWGQGIRAYEQYF. DNA of the CDR3: TGTGCCAGCAGCTGGGGACAGGGGATCAGAGCCTACGAGCAGTACTTC. Using reference TRBV7-9 and TRBJ2-7 for the parts outside the CDR3, the full variable domain is DTGVSQNPRHKITKRGQNVTFRCDPISEHNRLYWYRQTLGQGPEFLTYFQNEAQLEKSRLLSDRFSAERPKGSFSTLEIQRTEQGDSAMYLCASSWGQGIRAYEQYFGPGTRLTVT.

The chain recombines TRBV18 with TRBJ2-5; D may be TRBD1 (6 bases). Germline V gives CDR1 KGHSH, CDR2 LQKENI. Trimming took off 3 bases at V and 3 bases at J, with 11 bases between the two ends. This CDR3 is 14 amino acids long. CDR3 region: CASSPGQLKETQYF. In nucleotides, the CDR3 is TGTGCCAGCTCACCGGGACAACTAAAAGAGACCCAGTACTTC.

V gene TRBV27 combines with J gene TRBJ1-3; 12 bases align to TRBD1. CDR3 size: 18 residues. The germline CDR1 and CDR2 sequences are MNHEY and SMNVEV (reference sequence). V lost 5 bases to trimming and J lost 4 bases; unmatched junction nucleotides: 12. The CDR3 sequence: CASSPMGTGGYGGNTIYF. The CDR3 region has the DNA TGTGCCAGCAGTCCGATGGGGACAGGGGGCTATGGGGGAAACACCATATATTTT.

Concerning this clone: The sample holds other DNA sequences that translate to the same CDR3. This chain joins TRBV7-9 and TRBJ1-1, with D perhaps matching TRBD1 (5 bases). This CDR3 region has 14 residues. Trimming shortened V by 3 bases and J by 1 base, and 9 bases separated the two germline ends. Looked up from germline, CDR1 is SEHNR and CDR2 is FQNEAQ (reference sequence). The CDR3 sequence is CASSLRGSNTEAFF. In DNA form, the CDR3 reads TGTGCCAGCAGCTTGCGGGGCTCGAACACTGAAGCTTTCTTT.

CDR3 amino acids: CASSQISNQPQHF. The CDR3 bases are TGTGCCAGCAGCCAGATCAGCAATCAGCCCCAGCATTTT. The chain links TRBV27 to TRBJ1-5; no clear D. Germline CDR1 is MNHEY and CDR2 is SMNVEV (reference sequence). This CDR3 region has 13 residues. Trimming removed 6 bases from V and 1 base from J, with 7 bases in between.

The rearrangement uses TRBV30 and TRBJ2-7; D might be TRBD2 (5 bases). The V gene lost 2 bases and the J gene lost 3 bases, with 14 bases spanning the gap. The germline V gene has CDR1 GTSNPN and CDR2 SVGIG (reference sequence). This CDR3 comprises 14 residues. CDR3: CAWSPDLGFYEQYF. The CDR3 DNA reads TGTGCCTGGAGTCCGGACTTAGGATTCTACGAGCAGTACTTC.

The chain has TRBV5-4 and TRBJ2-1, with 8 positions matching TRBD2. The CDR3 is 15 residues long. Germline V lookup: CDR1 SGHNT, CDR2 YYREEE (reference sequence). V shed 4 bases and J 4 bases; nucleotides not matched to a gene: 7. Here the CDR3 DNA reads TGTGCCAGCAGCGCCGGGACTAGGGAATACAATGAGCAGTTCTTC. This encodes CASSAGTREYNEQFF. The full variable domain, with the rest looked up from reference TRBV5-4 and TRBJ2-1, is ETGVTQSPTHLIKTRGQQVTLRCSSQSGHNTVSWYQQALGQGPQFIFQYYREEENGRGNFPPRFSGLQFPNYSSELNVNALELDDSALYLCASSAGTREYNEQFFGPGTRLTVL.

The chain links TRBV7-2 to TRBJ2-2; TRBD1 matches at 9 bases. V was clipped by 10 bases and J by 6 bases; unmatched bases: 15. Germline-derived CDR1 and CDR2 are SGHTA and FQGNSA. This CDR3 comprises 16 residues. The chain's CDR3 is CATPRWTGEVAGELFF. The CDR3 region has the DNA TGTGCCACACCCCGATGGACAGGGGAGGTCGCCGGGGAGCTGTTTTTT. Supplemented by reference TRBV7-2 and TRBJ2-2, the full variable domain reads GAGVSQSPSNKVTEKGKDVELRCDPISGHTALYWYRQSLGQGLEFLIYFQGNSAPDKSGLPSDRFSAERTGGSVSTLTIQRTQQEDSAVYLCATPRWTGEVAGELFFGEGSRLTVL.

This clone was detected only a few times. The V call is TRBV11-1, the J call TRBJ2-1; 7 bases agree with TRBD1. This CDR3 is built from 14 residues. Germline V lookup: CDR1 SGHAT, CDR2 FQDESV (reference sequence). The ends lost 7 bases at V and 1 base at J; junction bases unmatched: 4. CDR3 in amino acids: CASTPGQSYNEQFF. The CDR3 coding sequence is TGTGCCAGCACCCCGGGACAGTCCTACAATGAGCAGTTCTTC.

The chain carries TRBV7-8 and TRBJ2-1; 11 nucleotides match TRBD2. The germline gives CDR1 SGHVS, CDR2 FQNEAQ. The CDR3 sequence is 15 residues long. V lost 3 bases and J lost 4; bases outside the gene matches: 2. The CDR3 loop reads CASSLGLADYNEQFF. The CDR3 DNA sequence: TGTGCCAGCAGCTTGGGACTAGCGGATTACAATGAGCAGTTCTTC.

The chain recombines TRBV18 with TRBJ2-1, with 7 positions matching TRBD1. The length of the CDR3 is 15 residues. Germline trimming cut 0 bases from V and 6 bases from J; bases unmatched to any gene: 5. The V gene's germline CDR1 is KGHSH and CDR2 LQKENI. The CDR3 reads CASSPPGTAFNEQFF. The DNA for the CDR3 is TGTGCCAGCTCACCACCCGGGACAGCCTTCAATGAGCAGTTCTTC.

The J gene is TRBJ1-1, the V gene TRBV6-1, with 7 bases aligning to TRBD1. CDR1 and CDR2 (germline): MNHNS, SASEGT. V shed 4 bases and J 0 bases; nucleotides not matched to a gene: 8. There are 16 residues in the CDR3. CDR3 loop: CASSAGTVGMNTEAFF. The DNA for the CDR3 is TGTGCCAGCAGTGCAGGGACAGTGGGTATGAACACTGAAGCTTTCTTT.

The V call is TRBV28, the J call TRBJ1-6; maybe TRBD1 (6 bases). Between the trimmed V and J ends, which lost 8 bases and 9 bases, there was a span of 14 bases. Germline values: CDR1 MDHEN, CDR2 SYDVKM. This CDR3 has 13 amino acids. The CDR3 nucleotides are TGTGCCAGCGGGGGGGGGCCGGGTTCACCCCTCCACTTT. Protein product: CASGGGPGSPLHF.

V and J are TRBV6-6 and TRBJ2-7; D perhaps matches TRBD2 (6 bases). The V gene's germline CDR1 is MNHNY and CDR2 SVGAGI (reference sequence). There are 14 residues in the CDR3. V was shortened by 7 bases and J by 2 bases, with 15 bases between the two germline ends. The CDR3 region is CASTASAGPYEQYF. For the CDR3, the DNA is TGTGCCAGCACCGCGTCGGCGGGGCCCTACGAGCAGTACTTC.

The chain carries TRBV5-6 and TRBJ2-6, with D perhaps matching TRBD1 (5 bases). The ends were cut back, 1 base at V and 2 bases at J, with 13 bases in the middle. Germline assignment: CDR1 SGHDT and CDR2 YYEEEE. This CDR3 spans 17 amino acids. The CDR3 here is CASSLLGSRAGANVLTF. The CDR3 region has the DNA TGTGCCAGCAGCTTGCTGGGCTCCAGGGCTGGGGCCAACGTCCTGACTTTC.

In the case of this clone: The sample contains more than one DNA sequence encoding this CDR3. This sequence joins TRBV2 and TRBJ2-1, with 8 bases aligning to TRBD2. The CDR3 has 13 residues. Germline loops: CDR1 SNHLY, CDR2 FYNNEI. V dropped 6 bases and J dropped 5; count of bases not matched to a gene: 3. As DNA, the CDR3 is TGTGCCAGCAGGCTAGCGGGTAACAATGAGCAGTTCTTC. Its protein is CASRLAGNNEQFF.

J is TRBJ2-7 and V is TRBV6-1; 9 bases are a match to TRBD1. The CDR3 has 15 amino acids. Germline lookup yields CDR1 MNHNS and CDR2 SASEGT. J was trimmed by 1 base and V by 1 base; bases with no gene match: 2. The CDR3 here is CASSEEGQGSYEQYF. The DNA for the CDR3 is TGTGCCAGCAGTGAAGAGGGACAGGGATCCTACGAGCAGTACTTC.

The chain combines TRBV6-1 with TRBJ1-5; maybe TRBD1 (5 bases). The V gene's germline CDR1 is MNHNS and CDR2 SASEGT. The CDR3 totals 15 residues. V dropped 6 bases and J dropped 0 bases, with 12 bases sitting between them. The CDR3 is CASRRDSYSNQPQHF. The CDR3 nucleotides are TGTGCCAGCAGAAGGGACTCCTATAGCAATCAGCCCCAGCATTTT.

J is TRBJ1-2 and V is TRBV25-1; 7 bases match TRBD1. CDR3 size: 13 residues. V was clipped by 3 bases and J by 8 bases; unmatched bases: 6. Germline CDR1 is MGHDK and CDR2 is SYGVNS. DNA for the CDR3: TGTGCCAGCAGTGACCTGACAGGGTTCGGCTACACCTTC. This gives the protein CASSDLTGFGYTF.

The rearrangement links TRBV28 to TRBJ1-5; 8 bases fit TRBD1. The CDR3 loop spans 14 amino acids. With V trimmed by 8 bases and J by 6 bases, 9 bases remained unmatched. Germline lookup yields CDR1 MDHEN and CDR2 SYDVKM. In DNA, the CDR3 is TGTGCCAGCCACACAGGGGGTAGTCGTCAGCCCCAGCATTTT. Translating it yields CASHTGGSRQPQHF.

The rearrangement joins TRBV28 to TRBJ1-2, with D unclear. CDR1 and CDR2 (germline): MDHEN, SYDVKM. The CDR3 covers 11 residues. The V and J ends lost 2 bases and 8 bases respectively, with 6 bases between them. The CDR3 bases are TGTGCCAGCAGTTTAAGAACAGGCTACACCTTC. As protein: CASSLRTGYTF.

This clone was seen only a few times. This chain links TRBV18 with TRBJ2-5; TRBD1 matches 7 bases. Germline V gene sequence: CDR1 KGHSH, CDR2 LQKENI. V trimming: 5 bases; J trimming: 4 bases; junction bases outside the gene matches: 4. The CDR3 has 13 amino acids. This chain's CDR3 is CASSDSGGETQYF. The CDR3 region has the DNA TGTGCCAGCTCAGACTCAGGGGGAGAGACCCAGTACTTC.